A single sample gave rise to the 13 T cell receptor beta chains below, sequenced in a study of T cell responses to AZD1222 COVID-19 vaccine. Method: immunoSEQ multiplex PCR; TCRdb's copy keeps in-frame clones and lacks some. The data hold about 93,000 clones, with about 90% observed a single time. The source material was peripheral blood, sampled on day 0 of MenACWY control vaccination. Every receptor here comes from an adult in good health.

V gene TRBV7-2 combines with J gene TRBJ2-1; 7 nucleotides align to TRBD2. J gave up 5 bases and V 5 bases, and 6 bases lay outside the gene matches. The CDR3 covers 14 residues. Germline values: CDR1 SGHTA, CDR2 FQGNSA. This CDR3 is CASSPTSANNEQFF. The CDR3 nucleotides read TGTGCCAGCAGCCCCACTAGCGCAAACAATGAGCAGTTCTTC.

The gene calls are TRBV30 and TRBJ2-3; D unresolved. Trimming shortened V by 0 bases and J by 1 base, and 5 bases separated the two germline ends. Germline-derived CDR1 and CDR2 are GTSNPN and SVGIG (reference sequence). There are 13 residues in the CDR3. CDR3 in amino acids: CAWSVWGTDTQYF. DNA for the CDR3: TGTGCCTGGAGTGTATGGGGCACAGATACGCAGTATTTT. Together with reference TRBV30 and TRBJ2-3, the CDR3 gives the full variable domain: SQTIHQWPATLVQPVGSPLSLECTVEGTSNPNLYWYRQAAGRGLQLLFYSVGIGQISSEVPQNLSASRPQDRQFILSSKKLLLSDSGFYLCAWSVWGTDTQYFGPGTRLTVL.

This chain connects TRBV7-2 to TRBJ1-2, with D tentatively TRBD1 (5 bases). V was cut by 5 bases and J by 4 bases, with 14 bases left in between. The CDR3 extends over 14 amino acids. Germline CDR1 SGHTA, CDR2 FQGNSA. In DNA, the CDR3 is TGTGCCAGCAGCACGATGGGACGTGTCTATGGCTACACCTTC. Translated: CASSTMGRVYGYTF. The complete variable domain, with remaining parts taken from reference TRBV7-2 and TRBJ1-2, reads GAGVSQSPSNKVTEKGKDVELRCDPISGHTALYWYRQSLGQGLEFLIYFQGNSAPDKSGLPSDRFSAERTGGSVSTLTIQRTQQEDSAVYLCASSTMGRVYGYTFGSGTRLTVV.

The chain joins TRBV2 to TRBJ2-2, with a possible D match to TRBD2 (6 bases). Between the trimmed V and J ends, which lost 5 bases and 2 bases, there was a span of 12 bases. The germline CDR1 and CDR2 sequences are SNHLY and FYNNEI. The CDR3 has 15 amino acids. In DNA, the CDR3 is TGTGCCAGCAGTAGGGGCGGGGTTAACACCGGGGAGCTGTTTTTT. It translates to CASSRGGVNTGELFF.

The chain is built from TRBV7-9 and TRBJ1-1; D call uncertain. Per germline, CDR1 SEHNR and CDR2 FQNEAQ (reference sequence). This CDR3 is built from 15 residues. The V end lost 1 base, the J end lost 1 base, and 10 bases lay between the germline ends. The CDR3 DNA reads as TGTGCCAGCAGCTTAGAGGCAATCCGGAACACTGAAGCTTTCTTT. It is translated as CASSLEAIRNTEAFF. The whole variable domain, remainder taken from reference TRBV7-9 and TRBJ1-1, is DTGVSQNPRHKITKRGQNVTFRCDPISEHNRLYWYRQTLGQGPEFLTYFQNEAQLEKSRLLSDRFSAERPKGSFSTLEIQRTEQGDSAMYLCASSLEAIRNTEAFFGQGTRLTVV.

The chain couples TRBV5-4 to TRBJ1-1; D perhaps matches TRBD1 (5 bases). The germline V and J ends were trimmed by 0 bases and 0 bases, with 9 bases remaining between them. CDR3 length equals 15 residues. The germline V gene encodes CDR1 SGHNT and CDR2 YYREEE (reference sequence). In DNA form, the CDR3 reads TGTGCCAGCAGCTTGGTAGGGACTATGAACACTGAAGCTTTCTTT. Residues: CASSLVGTMNTEAFF. The full variable domain, rest sourced from reference TRBV5-4 and TRBJ1-1, is ETGVTQSPTHLIKTRGQQVTLRCSSQSGHNTVSWYQQALGQGPQFIFQYYREEENGRGNFPPRFSGLQFPNYSSELNVNALELDDSALYLCASSLVGTMNTEAFFGQGTRLTVV.

This clone was picked up one time. V and J are TRBV28 and TRBJ1-3; the D is unclear. The CDR3 consists of 13 residues. V lost 2 bases and J lost 4, with 6 bases in between. Germline loops: CDR1 MDHEN, CDR2 SYDVKM. The CDR3 DNA reads TGTGCCAGCAGTTTACTACAGGGAAACACCATATATTTT. Its protein is CASSLLQGNTIYF.

This sequence joins TRBV7-6 and TRBJ2-7; 10 bases agree with TRBD2. Germline loops: CDR1 SGHVS, CDR2 FNYEAQ. The CDR3 runs 15 residues. J lost 6 bases, V lost 2 bases, and 7 bases had no gene match. The CDR3 sequence: CASSLRLAGVGEQYF. DNA for the CDR3: TGTGCCAGCAGCTTACGACTAGCGGGCGTGGGCGAGCAGTACTTC.

The chain joins TRBV6-6 to TRBJ1-3, with D possibly matching TRBD1 (6 bases). Germline CDR1 is MNHNY and CDR2 is SVGAGI (reference sequence). V was pared by 6 bases and J by 0 bases, with 12 bases between. This CDR3 contains 15 residues. CDR3 nucleotide sequence: TGTGCCAGCAGCCGCCGGGACAACTCTGGAAACACCATATATTTT. It yields the protein CASSRRDNSGNTIYF.

The count of this clone is one. The chain joins TRBV19 to TRBJ1-1, with D unresolved. The CDR3 has 14 residues. Trimming stripped 1 base from V and 6 bases from J, with 12 bases between. The V gene's germline CDR1 is LNHDA and CDR2 SQIVND (reference sequence). The CDR3, as DNA: TGTGCCAGTAGTATAGCGCGGGCAGTTCCTGAAGCTTTCTTT. This codes for CASSIARAVPEAFF.

The rearrangement uses TRBV18 and TRBJ2-7; possibly TRBD1 or TRBD2 for D (5 bases each). Per the germline V gene, CDR1 is KGHSH and CDR2 is LQKENI. This CDR3 has 12 amino acids. V dropped 6 bases and J dropped 2 bases, with 8 bases sitting between them. CDR3 DNA sequence: TGTGCCAGCTCGCAGGGACCCTACGAGCAGTACTTC. Its protein is CASSQGPYEQYF.

V gene TRBV18 combines with J gene TRBJ2-5; possible D gene TRBD2, 6 bases. With 3 bases removed from V and 5 bases from J, the gap between germline ends came to 16 bases. This CDR3 is built from 15 residues. Germline V gene data show CDR1 as KGHSH and CDR2 as LQKENI. CDR3 region: CASSPGTQSFETQYF. CDR3 nucleotide sequence: TGTGCCAGCTCACCTGGGACTCAATCATTCGAGACCCAGTACTTC. The variable domain in full, completed from reference TRBV18 and TRBJ2-5, reads NAGVMQNPRHLVRRRGQEARLRCSPMKGHSHVYWYRQLPEEGLKFMVYLQKENIIDESGMPKERFSAEFPKEGPSILRIQQVVRGDSAAYFCASSPGTQSFETQYFGPGTRLLVL.

This rearrangement joins TRBV19 to TRBJ2-7; 13 bases align to TRBD2. Germline values: CDR1 LNHDA, CDR2 SQIVND (reference sequence). The CDR3 covers 17 residues. Unmatched junction bases numbered 12, after V lost 5 bases and J lost 5 bases. The CDR3 loop is CASSPRLLAGGTHEQYF. The CDR3 nucleotides read TGTGCCAGTAGTCCAAGACTACTAGCGGGGGGGACCCACGAGCAGTACTTC.